A selection of T cell receptor beta chains follows, all from one sample in a study of blood T cell repertoires in COVID-19. Data came from immunoSEQ multiplex PCR; TCRdb stores just in-frame clones and leaves some out. The sample consists of more than 300,000 clones, around 90% of them appearing once. The specimen sequenced was PBMCs or T cells enriched from blood (not recorded which). These receptors all come from a woman aged 18-29 years who had recovered from COVID-19. Each CDR3 is given with its conserved first and last residue. Fields, in order: J gene, CDR3 length, clone size, V gene, D gene, CDR3 protein, CDR3 DNA. The D gene is left open where the match is weak. The size of a clone is reported for some rows only, either as once, few or many, or as a class for expanded clones.

TRBJ2-5 | 17 | . | TRBV5-1 | TRBD2 | CASSLGLAGLPEETQYF | TGCGCCAGCAGCTTAGGACTAGCGGGGCTCCCAGAAGAGACCCAGTACTTC
TRBJ2-5 | 13 | . | TRBV29-1 | . | CSVRLQPLKTQYF | TGCAGCGTGCGACTACAGCCGCTTAAGACCCAGTACTTC
TRBJ2-2 | 14 | . | TRBV19 | TRBD2 | CASSSGGATGELFF | TGTGCCAGTAGTAGCGGGGGGGCCACCGGGGAGCTGTTTTTT
TRBJ2-3 | 15 | . | TRBV6-5 | . | CASGEQGTKTDTQYF | TGTGCCAGCGGCGAGCAGGGTACGAAGACAGATACGCAGTATTTT
TRBJ2-1 | 15 | once | TRBV6-4 | TRBD2 | CASSEGAGGLNEQFF | TGTGCCAGCAGTGAGGGCGCGGGGGGGCTGAATGAGCAGTTCTTC
TRBJ1-4 | 15 | . | TRBV4-2 | . | CASSPYSDTNEKLFF | TGTGCCAGCAGCCCCTACAGTGACACTAATGAAAAACTGTTTTTT
TRBJ1-3 | 15 | . | TRBV5-4 | . | CASSRDSMGGNTIYF | TGTGCCAGCAGCCGGGACTCGATGGGGGGAAACACCATATATTTT
TRBJ2-7 | 15 | . | TRBV4-1 | . | CASSPTGTYSYEQYF | TGCGCCAGCAGCCCTACCGGGACATACTCCTACGAGCAGTACTTC
TRBJ2-7 | 13 | . | TRBV19 | TRBD1 | CASSMGQSYEQYF | TGTGCCAGTAGTATGGGACAGTCCTACGAGCAGTACTTC
TRBJ1-1 | 15 | . | TRBV9 | . | CASSEGQGLNTEAFF | TGTGCCAGCAGCGAAGGGCAGGGTTTGAACACTGAAGCTTTCTTT
TRBJ2-1 | 14 | once | TRBV30 | TRBD1 | CAWLRDSLHNEQFF | TGTGCCTGGTTACGGGACAGCCTGCACAATGAGCAGTTCTTC
TRBJ2-2 | 16 | . | TRBV6-2/TRBV6-3 | . | CASSPPGTWDTGELFF | TGTGCCAGCAGCCCTCCCGGGACATGGGACACCGGGGAGCTGTTTTTT
TRBJ2-1 | 15 | . | TRBV6-1 | . | CASSEKAGGHNEQFF | TGTGCCAGCAGTGAGAAGGCAGGGGGGCACAATGAGCAGTTCTTC
TRBJ1-2 | 12 | . | TRBV11-2 | . | CASSLDRYGYTF | TGTGCCAGCAGCCTCGACAGATATGGCTACACCTTC
TRBJ2-3 | 12 | . | TRBV29-1 | . | CSVPPTADTQYF | TGCAGCGTTCCGCCTACGGCAGATACGCAGTATTTT
TRBJ1-6 | 15 | . | TRBV3-1/TRBV3-2 | . | CASSLGTPYNSPLHF | TGTGCCAGCAGCCTTGGGACACCCTATAATTCACCCCTCCACTTT
TRBJ2-1 | 15 | . | TRBV7-9 | TRBD1 | CASSSDRGPYNEQFF | TGTGCCAGCAGCTCGGACAGGGGCCCCTACAATGAGCAGTTCTTC
TRBJ2-7 | 14 | . | TRBV5-1 | . | CASSLGAVAYEQYF | TGCGCCAGCAGCTTGGGTGCGGTGGCCTACGAGCAGTACTTC
TRBJ2-7 | 15 | . | TRBV3-1/TRBV3-2 | . | CASSQDRGPYYEQYF | TGTGCCAGCAGCCAAGATCGTGGGCCATACTACGAGCAGTACTTC
TRBJ2-1 | 14 | . | TRBV3-1/TRBV3-2 | TRBD2 | CASSQTSGGNEQFF | TGTGCCAGCAGCCAAACTAGCGGGGGGAATGAGCAGTTCTTC
TRBJ1-6 | 14 | few | TRBV6-5 | . | CASSSRGSDSPLHF | TGTGCCAGCAGTTCGCGGGGGTCGGATTCACCCCTCCACTTT
TRBJ1-4 | 15 | . | TRBV4-2 | TRBD1 | CASSRQGGANEKLFF | TGTGCCAGCAGCCGACAGGGTGGTGCTAATGAAAAACTGTTTTTT
TRBJ2-1 | 13 | . | TRBV9 | . | CASSVPWGVEQFF | TGTGCCAGCAGCGTCCCGTGGGGAGTTGAGCAGTTCTTC
TRBJ2-2 | 12 | . | TRBV12-3/TRBV12-4 | TRBD1 | CAIDRGGGELFF | TGTGCCATCGACAGGGGAGGCGGGGAGCTGTTTTTT
TRBJ1-2 | 14 | . | TRBV28 | . | CASRSRDFLYGYTF | TGTGCCAGCAGGTCTCGGGACTTTTTGTATGGCTACACCTTC
TRBJ1-5 | 15 | . | TRBV6-5 | TRBD1 | CASSPRDRGSQPQHF | TGTGCCAGCAGTCCCCGGGACAGGGGATCTCAGCCCCAGCATTTT